This passage covers 20 T cell receptor beta chains from one sample sequenced in a study of blood T cell repertoires in COVID-19. Profiled with immunoSEQ multiplex PCR; TCRdb holds only in-frame clones, not every one. This sample has roughly 350,000 clones, with about 88% found just once. Material: peripheral blood. These receptors all stem from an older woman with COVID-19, enrolled during active disease.

V and J are TRBV28 and TRBJ2-7, with D possibly being TRBD2 (5 bases). The germline CDR1 and CDR2 sequences are MDHEN and SYDVKM. CDR3 length equals 15 residues. V shed 0 bases and J shed 2 bases, with 11 bases lying between them. The CDR3 loop reads CASSLWERVTYEQYF. The CDR3 DNA reads as TGTGCCAGCAGTTTATGGGAGAGGGTCACCTACGAGCAGTACTTC.

V is TRBV7-2 and J is TRBJ1-6, with D perhaps TRBD1 (6 bases). Germline CDR1 is SGHTA and CDR2 is FQGNSA. Trimming stripped 5 bases from V and 4 bases from J, with 15 bases between. The length of the CDR3 is 16 residues. In nucleotides, the CDR3 is TGTGCCAGCAGCCTCACCACAGGGTTGTATAATTCACCCCTCCACTTT. It specifies CASSLTTGLYNSPLHF.

J is TRBJ1-2 and V is TRBV12-2; the table gives TRBD1 as D, unverified against the DNA. TRBV12-2 has pseudogene status. The CDR3 is 10 amino acids. CDR3 amino acids: CASRFPDIRF. DNA of the CDR3: TGTGCAAGTCGCTTCCCGGACATTCGCTTC.

The genes are TRBV28 and TRBJ1-4; weak D call: TRBD1 (6 bases). Trimming cost V 4 bases and J 3 bases, with 15 bases left between them. The CDR3 extends over 16 amino acids. Germline V CDR1 and CDR2: MDHEN, SYDVKM. The CDR3 sequence is CASSSQGLWANEKLFF. DNA of the CDR3: TGTGCCAGCAGTTCACAGGGTCTATGGGCTAATGAAAAACTGTTTTTT.

V and J are TRBV5-6 and TRBJ2-1; D gene ambiguous. Trimming stripped 2 bases from V and 2 bases from J, with 5 bases between. The germline gives CDR1 SGHDT, CDR2 YYEEEE. CDR3 length: 13 residues. The CDR3 region is CASSFYAYNEQFF. CDR3 bases: TGTGCCAGCAGCTTCTATGCCTACAATGAGCAGTTCTTC.

The chain recombines TRBV28 with TRBJ2-7; 7 bases are shared with TRBD1. In germline, CDR1 is MDHEN, CDR2 SYDVKM. CDR3 length equals 14 residues. V trimming: 8 bases; J trimming: 2 bases; junction bases outside the gene matches: 9. This CDR3 reads CASSGTVRPYEQYF. DNA of the CDR3: TGTGCCAGCTCCGGGACAGTGAGACCCTACGAGCAGTACTTC.

This clone turned up a few times. The rearrangement joins TRBV5-6 to TRBJ1-5, with 7 bases aligning to TRBD1. This CDR3 comprises 18 residues. The germline CDR1 and CDR2 sequences are SGHDT and YYEEEE. With 1 base clipped from V and 4 bases from J, the junction kept 14 bases outside the gene matches. The CDR3: CASSLSPVRQGTNQPQHF. The CDR3 DNA reads as TGTGCCAGCAGCTTGTCCCCCGTCCGACAGGGCACGAATCAGCCCCAGCATTTT.

The CDR3 loop reads CASSPGGEQYF. CDR3 in DNA: TGTGCCAGCAGCCCAGGAGGAGAGCAGTACTTC. The chain combines TRBV13 with TRBJ2-7; D possibly corresponds to TRBD2 (5 bases). The CDR3 has 11 residues. CDR1 is PRHDT and CDR2 is FYEKMQ in the germline V gene (reference sequence). V lost 5 bases and J 7 bases, leaving 9 bases between the germline ends.

This chain links TRBV11-2 with TRBJ2-5, with 11 nucleotides matching TRBD2. CDR1 is SGHAT and CDR2 is FQNNGV in the germline V gene. Trimming took 5 bases from V and 4 from J; bases not matched to a gene: 6. This CDR3 is built from 15 residues. In DNA form, the CDR3 reads TGTGCCAGCAGCCCCACTAGCGGGGGAACAGAGACCCAGTACTTC. Protein product: CASSPTSGGTETQYF.

The V and J genes are TRBV24-1 and TRBJ1-5; TRBD1 matches 11 bases. Germline V gene data show CDR1 as KGHDR and CDR2 as SFDVKD. The CDR3 consists of 16 residues. The junction had 6 bases not matched to a gene; V was cut back by 3 bases and J by 6 bases. For the CDR3, the DNA is TGTGCCACCAGTGATCACGGACAGGGGGCTTTTCAGCCCCAGCATTTT. Its protein is CATSDHGQGAFQPQHF.

The CDR3 loop reads CASSQDLIAGEIDTQYF. CDR3 bases: TGTGCCAGCAGCCAAGATCTAATAGCGGGGGAGATAGATACGCAGTATTTT. The chain carries TRBV4-2 and TRBJ2-3, with 9 bases that match TRBD2. V lost 0 bases to trimming and J lost 5 bases; unmatched junction nucleotides: 9. This CDR3 is 17 amino acids long. The germline CDR1 and CDR2 sequences are LGHNA and YNFKEQ.

This clone was seen once. The chain links TRBV7-3 to TRBJ2-7; D possibly corresponds to TRBD1 (7 bases). Trimming pared 6 bases from V and 6 bases from J, leaving 12 bases between. This CDR3 region has 12 residues. From germline, CDR1 is SGHTA and CDR2 FQGTGA. CDR3 residues: CASSYQGGEQYF. CDR3 nucleotide sequence: TGTGCCAGCAGTTATCAGGGGGGCGAGCAGTACTTC.

The chain recombines TRBV24-1 with TRBJ2-3, with 8 bases matching TRBD2. The CDR3 runs to 16 residues. Germline V lookup: CDR1 KGHDR, CDR2 SFDVKD. After removal of 4 bases from V and 0 bases from J, the junction contained 5 bases not matched to a gene. Here the CDR3 DNA reads TGTGCCACCAGTGAGCGAGCGGGGGCCAGCACAGATACGCAGTATTTT. Its protein is CATSERAGASTDTQYF.

V usage is TRBV7-9 and J usage is TRBJ1-2, with 9 bases identical to TRBD1. This CDR3 is built from 15 residues. Germline values: CDR1 SEHNR, CDR2 FQNEAQ (reference sequence). The V gene end was trimmed by 6 bases and the J gene end by 4 bases; junction bases not matched to a gene: 9. The CDR3 bases are TGTGCCAGCAGTCCGACAGGGGGAACTCCCTATGGCTACACCTTC. This codes for CASSPTGGTPYGYTF.

This clone was counted a single time. The gene calls are TRBV6-5 and TRBJ2-2, with D perhaps TRBD1 (6 bases). The CDR3 consists of 14 residues. Germline CDR1 MNHEY, CDR2 SVGAGI. Trimming took 7 bases from V and 0 from J, leaving 9 bases between them. The DNA for the CDR3 is TGTGCCAGCATTGGGACATCGAACACCGGGGAGCTGTTTTTT. The encoded protein is CASIGTSNTGELFF.

V is TRBV12-5 and J is TRBJ1-2, with D tentatively TRBD1 (6 bases). There are 16 residues in the CDR3. V was pared by 0 bases and J by 8 bases, with 19 bases between. Germline CDR1 and CDR2: LGHNT and FRNRAP. The chain's CDR3 is CASGLVSMEAGEGYTF. The CDR3 DNA reads as TGTGCTAGTGGTTTGGTCTCGATGGAGGCAGGGGAAGGCTACACCTTC.

The CDR3 spells CASSYGRGVPEAFF. The DNA of the CDR3 is TGTGCCAGCAGTTACGGTCGGGGGGTCCCTGAAGCTTTCTTT. The rearrangement links TRBV6-5 to TRBJ1-1; tentative D call: TRBD1 (5 bases). Looked up from germline, CDR1 is MNHEY and CDR2 is SVGAGI. V lost 2 bases and J 6 bases, leaving 13 bases between the germline ends. The CDR3 extends over 14 amino acids.

The V gene is TRBV9, the J gene TRBJ1-1; a possible D gene is TRBD1 (5 bases). Between the trimmed V and J ends, which lost 0 bases and 0 bases, there was a span of 9 bases. Germline V gives CDR1 SGDLS, CDR2 YYNGEE. The CDR3 has 15 amino acids. The CDR3 DNA is TGTGCCAGCAGCGTAGGCGACAGATTGAACACTGAAGCTTTCTTT. Its protein product is CASSVGDRLNTEAFF. The full variable domain, rest sourced from reference TRBV9 and TRBJ1-1, is DSGVTQTPKHLITATGQRVTLRCSPRSGDLSVYWYQQSLDQGLQFLIQYYNGEERAKGNILERFSAQQFPDLHSELNLSSLELGDSALYFCASSVGDRLNTEAFFGQGTRLTVV.

Only one count was recorded for this clone. The chain combines TRBV4-1 with TRBJ2-1, with D tentatively TRBD2 (6 bases). V was pared by 0 bases and J by 10 bases, with 10 bases between. Germline lookup yields CDR1 MGHRA and CDR2 YSYEKL. The CDR3 loop spans 13 amino acids. The CDR3 is CASSQDQRAEQFF. CDR3 sequence (DNA): TGCGCCAGCAGCCAAGACCAGCGGGCGGAGCAGTTCTTC.

CDR3: CAIKGQGYTF. The CDR3 nucleotides are TGTGCCATCAAAGGACAGGGCTACACCTTC. J is TRBJ1-2 and V is TRBV10-3, with a possible D match to TRBD1 (6 bases). Germline-derived CDR1 and CDR2 are ENHRY and SYGVKD. V gave up 7 bases and J gave up 8 bases, with 8 bases separating them. The CDR3 length is 10 residues.